This T cell receptor (beta chain) was documented in a study of T cells in Graves' hyperthyroidism and ophthalmopathy. About the research overall: Peripheral blood was drawn at first diagnosis, prior to all treatment.

TCR beta CDR3 regions were amplified from RNA. The TCR CDR3 was amplified in a first-round RT-PCR using the HTBI primer set. MiXCR, run by TCRdb on the multiplex PCR reads, gives a single entry per CDR3 protein. The sample holds 390,000 or so distinct CDR3 sequences, roughly 14% seen once. This clonotype was counted many times. V was clipped by 6 bases and J by 0 bases, with 11 bases between them. The CDR3 runs 13 residues. Germline values: CDR1 DFQATT, CDR2 SNEGSKA (reference sequence). The chain recombines TRBV20-1 with TRBJ2-5; D might be TRBD2 (6 bases). The sample comprised blood. The source of this sequence is a young man with Graves' ophthalmopathy. The CDR3 here is CSALGLHQETQYF. CDR3 nucleotide sequence: TGCAGTGCGCTGGGACTGCACCAAGAGACCCAGTACTTC.